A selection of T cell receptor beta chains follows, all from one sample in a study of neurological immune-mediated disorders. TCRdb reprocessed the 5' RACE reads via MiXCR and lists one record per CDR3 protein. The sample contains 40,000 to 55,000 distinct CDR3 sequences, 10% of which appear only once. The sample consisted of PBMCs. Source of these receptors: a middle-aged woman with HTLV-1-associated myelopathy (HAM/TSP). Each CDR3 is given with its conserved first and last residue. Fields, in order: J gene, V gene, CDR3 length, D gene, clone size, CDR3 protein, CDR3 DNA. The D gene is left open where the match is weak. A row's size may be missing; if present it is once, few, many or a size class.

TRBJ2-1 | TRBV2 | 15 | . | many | CASSGGAGYNNEQFF | TGTGCCAGCAGTGGAGGTGCGGGGTACAACAATGAGCAGTTCTTC
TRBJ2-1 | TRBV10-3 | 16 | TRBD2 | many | CAISEYGTRGTNEQFF | TGTGCCATCAGTGAGTATGGGACTAGGGGCACCAATGAGCAGTTCTTC
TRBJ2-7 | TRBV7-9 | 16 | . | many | CASTTGHPGNIYEQYF | TGTGCCAGCACCACGGGACACCCCGGGAACATTTACGAGCAGTACTTC
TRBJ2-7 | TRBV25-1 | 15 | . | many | CASSENLGRSYEQYF | TGTGCCAGCAGTGAAAACCTCGGACGGAGCTACGAGCAGTACTTC
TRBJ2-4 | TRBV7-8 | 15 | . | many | CASSLGQGAKNIQYF | TGTGCCAGCAGCTTAGGGCAGGGAGCCAAAAACATTCAGTACTTC
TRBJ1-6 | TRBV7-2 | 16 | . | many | CASSLEGNAKNSPLHF | TGTGCCAGCAGCTTAGAAGGGAACGCGAAAAATTCACCCCTCCACTTT
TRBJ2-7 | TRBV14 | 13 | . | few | CASRRTGRHEQYF | TGTGCCAGCCGCCGTACCGGACGCCACGAGCAGTACTTC
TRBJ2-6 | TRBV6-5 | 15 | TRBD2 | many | CATRTGGSGANVLTF | TGTGCCACCAGGACGGGGGGATCTGGGGCCAACGTCCTGACTTTC
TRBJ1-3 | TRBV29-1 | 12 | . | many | CSVVTSGNTIYF | TGCAGCGTTGTCACCTCTGGAAACACCATATATTTT
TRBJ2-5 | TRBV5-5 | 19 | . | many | CASSLEVASPIQFQETQYF | TGTGCCAGCAGCCTGGAGGTGGCTAGCCCAATTCAATTTCAAGAGACCCAGTACTTC
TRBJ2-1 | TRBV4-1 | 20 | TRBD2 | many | CASSQDRTSGGRHLYNEQFF | TGCGCCAGCAGCCAAGATCGAACTAGCGGGGGCCGCCATCTTTACAATGAGCAGTTCTTC
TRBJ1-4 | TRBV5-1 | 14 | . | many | CASSLDRDNEKLFF | TGCGCCAGCAGCTTGGACAGAGATAATGAAAAACTGTTTTTT
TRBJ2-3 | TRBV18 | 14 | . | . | CASSLGVVTDTQYF | TGTGCCAGCTCACTGGGGGTAGTCACAGATACGCAGTATTTT
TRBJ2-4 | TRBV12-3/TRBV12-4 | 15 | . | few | CASSLGRSQKNIQYF | TGTGCCAGCTCCCTTGGGCGGAGTCAGAAAAACATTCAGTACTTC
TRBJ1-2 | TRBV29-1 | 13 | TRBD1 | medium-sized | CSAPGQGEGGYTF | TGCAGCGCCCCGGGACAGGGAGAGGGGGGCTACACCTTC
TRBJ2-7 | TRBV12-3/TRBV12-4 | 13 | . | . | CASTLLGAYEQYF | TGTGCCAGCACCCTGCTGGGGGCATACGAGCAGTACTTC
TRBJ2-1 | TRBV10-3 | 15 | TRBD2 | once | CAISEAGGGYNEQFF | TGTGCCATCAGTGAGGCTGGCGGGGGCTACAATGAGCAGTTCTTC
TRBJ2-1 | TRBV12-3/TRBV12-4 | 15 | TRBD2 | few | CASSLGGRGYNEQFF | TGTGCCAGCAGTTTAGGGGGGAGGGGCTACAATGAGCAGTTCTTC
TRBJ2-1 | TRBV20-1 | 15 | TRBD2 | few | CSARDRRGGANEQFF | TGCAGTGCTAGAGATCGTCGCGGGGGGGCCAATGAGCAGTTCTTC
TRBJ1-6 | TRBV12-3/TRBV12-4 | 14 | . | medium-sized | CASSLGTKDSPLHF | TGTGCCAGCAGTTTGGGGACAAAAGATTCACCCCTCCACTTT
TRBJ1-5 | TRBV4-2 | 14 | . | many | CASSQAGSNQPQHF | TGTGCCAGCAGCCAAGCTGGGAGCAATCAGCCCCAGCATTTT
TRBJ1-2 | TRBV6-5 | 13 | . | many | CASSSWTETGYTF | TGTGCCAGCAGCTCCTGGACGGAAACGGGCTACACCTTC
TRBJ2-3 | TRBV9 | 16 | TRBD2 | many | CVSSPGTSGFTDTQYF | TGTGTCAGCAGCCCAGGGACTAGCGGCTTCACAGATACGCAGTATTTT
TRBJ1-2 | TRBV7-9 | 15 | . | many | CASSSSGPLWYGYTF | TGTGCCAGCAGCTCGTCGGGGCCGTTATGGTATGGCTACACCTTC
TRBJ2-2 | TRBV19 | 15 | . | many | CASSTIVMNTGELFF | TGTGCCAGTAGTACCATAGTGATGAACACCGGGGAGCTGTTTTTT
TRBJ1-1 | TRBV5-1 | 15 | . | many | CASSLSALGGTEAFF | TGCGCCAGCAGCTTATCCGCACTAGGGGGGACTGAAGCTTTCTTT
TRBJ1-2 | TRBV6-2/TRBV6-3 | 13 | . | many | CASSYDAGSGYTF | TGTGCCAGCAGTTACGACGCAGGGTCTGGCTACACCTTC
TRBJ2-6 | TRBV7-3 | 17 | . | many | CASSLTGVRSGANVLTF | TGTGCCAGCAGCTTAACAGGGGTGAGATCTGGGGCCAACGTCCTGACTTTC
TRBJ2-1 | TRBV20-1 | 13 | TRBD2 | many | CSVGRGRVNEQFF | TGCAGTGTGGGGCGGGGGAGGGTAAATGAGCAGTTCTTC
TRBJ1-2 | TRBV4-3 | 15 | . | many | CASSQDRGTPYGYTF | TGCGCCAGCAGCCAAGATAGAGGCACCCCCTATGGCTACACCTTC
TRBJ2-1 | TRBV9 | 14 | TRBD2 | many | CASSPGLAGNEQFF | TGTGCCAGCAGCCCGGGACTAGCGGGGAATGAGCAGTTCTTC
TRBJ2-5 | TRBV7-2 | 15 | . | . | CASSLQARGQETQYF | TGTGCCAGCAGCTTACAGGCCAGGGGCCAAGAGACCCAGTACTTC
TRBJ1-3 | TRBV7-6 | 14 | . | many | CASSYTATGNTIYF | TGTGCCAGCAGCTACACAGCGACTGGAAACACCATATATTTT
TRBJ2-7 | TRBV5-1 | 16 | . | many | CASSLGQIIFSYEQYF | TGCGCCAGCAGCTTGGGGCAGATTATATTCTCCTACGAGCAGTACTTC
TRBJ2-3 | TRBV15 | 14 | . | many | CATSRTPTRDTQYF | TGTGCCACCAGCAGAACTCCGACTAGGGATACGCAGTATTTT
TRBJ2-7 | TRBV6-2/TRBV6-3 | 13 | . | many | CASMRTASYEQYF | TGTGCCAGCATGAGGACAGCGTCCTACGAGCAGTACTTC
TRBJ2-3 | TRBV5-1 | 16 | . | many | CASSLEGMASTDTQYF | TGCGCCAGCAGCTTGGAAGGGATGGCTAGCACAGATACGCAGTATTTT
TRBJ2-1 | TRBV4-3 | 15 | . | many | CASSPEYSPWGEQFF | TGCGCCAGCAGCCCTGAATACTCGCCTTGGGGTGAGCAGTTCTTC
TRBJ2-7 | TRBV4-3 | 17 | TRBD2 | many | CASSQEYGLAGGYEQYF | TGCGCCAGCAGCCAAGAGTATGGACTAGCGGGGGGTTACGAGCAGTACTTC
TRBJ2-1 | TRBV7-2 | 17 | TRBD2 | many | CASSLGALAGGQGEQFF | TGTGCCAGCAGCTTAGGAGCGCTAGCGGGGGGCCAAGGTGAGCAGTTCTTC
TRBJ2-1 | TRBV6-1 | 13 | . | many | CASGTNSYNEQFF | TGTGCCTCAGGGACAAACTCCTACAATGAGCAGTTCTTC
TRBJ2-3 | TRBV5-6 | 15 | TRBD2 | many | CASSSPGLYSDTQYF | TGTGCCAGCAGCTCGCCGGGACTATATTCGGATACGCAGTATTTT
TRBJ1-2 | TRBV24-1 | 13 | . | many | CATSEGSSYGYTF | TGTGCCACCAGTGAGGGGTCCTCCTATGGCTACACCTTC
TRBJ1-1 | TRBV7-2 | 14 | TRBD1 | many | CASSQGQGGVEAFF | TGTGCCAGCAGCCAGGGACAGGGGGGGGTTGAAGCTTTCTTT
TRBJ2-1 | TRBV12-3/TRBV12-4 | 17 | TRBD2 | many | CASRPRTSGGWYNEQFF | TGTGCCAGCCGCCCGCGGACTAGCGGGGGGTGGTACAATGAGCAGTTCTTC
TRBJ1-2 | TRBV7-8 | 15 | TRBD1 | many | CASSLAGTEVYGYTF | TGTGCCAGCAGCTTAGCCGGGACAGAGGTCTATGGCTACACCTTC
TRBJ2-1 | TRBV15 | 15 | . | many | CATSRDEKGGNEQFF | TGTGCCACCAGCAGAGATGAAAAAGGGGGCAATGAGCAGTTCTTC
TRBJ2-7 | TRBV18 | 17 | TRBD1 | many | CASSPVDLGQESYEQYF | TGTGCCAGCTCACCAGTGGATCTCGGACAGGAGTCCTACGAGCAGTACTTC
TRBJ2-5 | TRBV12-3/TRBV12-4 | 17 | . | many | CASSFLSRLPYQETQYF | TGTGCCAGCAGTTTTCTTTCTAGACTACCATACCAAGAGACCCAGTACTTC
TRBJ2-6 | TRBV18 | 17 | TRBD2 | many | CASSASSGGSGANVLTF | TGTGCCAGCTCAGCGTCTAGCGGTGGCTCTGGGGCCAACGTCCTGACTTTC
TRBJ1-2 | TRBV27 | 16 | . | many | CASSLKAVVSNYGYTF | TGTGCCAGCAGTTTAAAGGCAGTGGTCTCTAACTATGGCTACACCTTC
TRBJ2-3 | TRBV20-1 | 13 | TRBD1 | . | CSAQRQGALIQYF | TGCAGTGCTCAAAGGCAGGGGGCCCTCATTCAGTATTTT
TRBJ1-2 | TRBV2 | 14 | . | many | CASRYTRADYGYTF | TGTGCCAGCCGATATACCAGGGCGGACTATGGCTACACCTTC
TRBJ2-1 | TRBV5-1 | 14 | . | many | CASSLQEINNEQFF | TGCGCCAGCAGCTTGCAGGAGATAAACAATGAGCAGTTCTTC
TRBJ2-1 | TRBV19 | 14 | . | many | CASSTRGRYNEQFF | TGTGCCAGTAGTACGCGAGGGCGGTACAATGAGCAGTTCTTC
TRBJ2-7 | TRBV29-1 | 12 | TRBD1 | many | CSVAGQGYEQYF | TGCAGCGTCGCGGGACAGGGTTACGAGCAGTACTTC
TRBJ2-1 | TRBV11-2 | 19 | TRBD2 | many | CASSLNSGWRLAGVYEQFF | TGTGCCAGCAGCTTAAATTCGGGTTGGAGGCTAGCGGGGGTTTATGAGCAGTTCTTC
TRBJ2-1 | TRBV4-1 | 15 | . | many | CASSRGPLSYNEQFF | TGCGCCAGCAGCCGGGGGCCCCTTTCCTACAATGAGCAGTTCTTC